This T cell receptor beta chain was sequenced during a study of blood T cell repertoires in COVID-19. Across the study: The samples span acute and convalescent COVID-19 from the United States, Italy and Spain.

V was clipped by 5 bases and J by 0 bases, with 10 bases between them. The germline V gene has CDR1 SEHNR and CDR2 FQNEAQ (reference sequence). CDR3 size: 15 residues. Sequencing used immunoSEQ multiplex PCR; TCRdb keeps in-frame clones, though not all of them. The data contain roughly 120,000 clones, over 75% of them singletons. V usage is TRBV7-9 and J usage is TRBJ1-4; D perhaps matches TRBD1 (6 bases). The sample comprised peripheral blood. The source is a man aged 70-80 years with active or convalescent COVID-19. The CDR3 DNA reads TGTGCCAGCAGCCAGGACAGTACAACTAATGAAAAACTGTTTTTT. Its translation is CASSQDSTTNEKLFF.